The 4 T cell receptor beta chains presented below share a single source sample, sequenced in a study of T cells after yellow fever vaccination. One entry per CDR3 protein results from TCRdb running MiXCR on the 5' RACE reads. The data show approximately 47,000 distinct CDR3 sequences, with just under 6.5% seen just once and about 10% held by the top ten. This specimen was PBMCs, either bulk or a sorted T-cell subset (CD4+, CD8+, memory, or dextramer-sorted; not recorded which), taken 45 days after the yellow fever booster vaccination. These TCRs come from a man under 40 who received the YFV17D yellow fever vaccine.

This clonotype was counted many times. The V call is TRBV7-3, the J call TRBJ2-1, with D unclear. V gave up 5 bases and J gave up 10 bases, with 12 bases separating them. This CDR3 has 12 amino acids. Germline CDR1 is SGHTA and CDR2 is FQGTGA. The CDR3 sequence is CASSPHPGEQFF. The DNA for the CDR3 is TGTGCCAGCAGCCCACACCCCGGGGAGCAGTTCTTC. The full variable domain, completed using reference TRBV7-3 and TRBJ2-1, is GAGVSQTPSNKVTEKGKYVELRCDPISGHTALYWYRQSLGQGPEFLIYFQGTGAADDSGLPNDRFFAVRPEGSVSTLKIQRTERGDSAVYLCASSPHPGEQFFGPGTRLTVL.

This clonotype came up many times. In nucleotides, the CDR3 is TGTGCCAGCAGCTTAGATTACCTAGCCAAAAACATTCAGTACTTC. Its protein is CASSLDYLAKNIQYF. The chain couples TRBV7-2 to TRBJ2-4; no firm D call. The CDR3 is 15 residues long. Trimming took 1 base from V and 0 from J, leaving 7 bases between them. The germline V gene encodes CDR1 SGHTA and CDR2 FQGNSA.

Only a few counts were recorded for this clonotype. The rearrangement joins TRBV7-2 to TRBJ2-3; no definite D call. Trimming pared 3 bases from V and 5 bases from J, leaving 6 bases between. From germline, CDR1 is SGHTA and CDR2 FQGNSA. The CDR3 loop spans 12 amino acids. DNA of the CDR3: TGTGCCAGCAGCTTGGACGAAGATACGCAGTATTTT. Translation: CASSLDEDTQYF.

This rearrangement joins TRBV20-1 to TRBJ2-3; TRBD1 might be the D (5 bases). Germline lookup yields CDR1 DFQATT and CDR2 SNEGSKA (reference sequence). The V end lost 5 bases, the J end lost 10 bases, and 22 bases lay between the germline ends. The CDR3 totals 14 residues. The CDR3 DNA follows: TGCAGTGCTGAAAGGGGAAAAGGGGCTTCCGCGCAGTATTTT. It translates to CSAERGKGASAQYF.